This TCR beta chain was obtained from a study of cytomegalovirus exposure and HLA in healthy donors. Concerning this clone: Its target is not known.

Whole-study findings and limits: Diagnosis of cytomegalovirus status made by the classifier reportedly showed high specificity and sensitivity.

Sequenced by immunoSEQ multiplex PCR; TCRdb stores in-frame clones only, minus some. Of approximately 270,000 clones in the sample, 90% are singletons; the top ten hold 0.35% to 0.45%. Germline V gives CDR1 SGDLS, CDR2 YYNGEE. This CDR3 comprises 15 residues. The V gene lost 0 bases and the J gene lost 5 bases, with 11 bases spanning the gap. The sample taken for sequencing was PBMCs. This receptor was taken from a woman under 30 in good health and CMV-seronegative. This rearrangement joins TRBV9 to TRBJ1-4; possibly TRBD1 for D (5 bases). DNA of the CDR3: TGTGCCAGCAGCGTAGAAGGGGCACTGAATGAAAAACTGTTTTTT. It translates to CASSVEGALNEKLFF.